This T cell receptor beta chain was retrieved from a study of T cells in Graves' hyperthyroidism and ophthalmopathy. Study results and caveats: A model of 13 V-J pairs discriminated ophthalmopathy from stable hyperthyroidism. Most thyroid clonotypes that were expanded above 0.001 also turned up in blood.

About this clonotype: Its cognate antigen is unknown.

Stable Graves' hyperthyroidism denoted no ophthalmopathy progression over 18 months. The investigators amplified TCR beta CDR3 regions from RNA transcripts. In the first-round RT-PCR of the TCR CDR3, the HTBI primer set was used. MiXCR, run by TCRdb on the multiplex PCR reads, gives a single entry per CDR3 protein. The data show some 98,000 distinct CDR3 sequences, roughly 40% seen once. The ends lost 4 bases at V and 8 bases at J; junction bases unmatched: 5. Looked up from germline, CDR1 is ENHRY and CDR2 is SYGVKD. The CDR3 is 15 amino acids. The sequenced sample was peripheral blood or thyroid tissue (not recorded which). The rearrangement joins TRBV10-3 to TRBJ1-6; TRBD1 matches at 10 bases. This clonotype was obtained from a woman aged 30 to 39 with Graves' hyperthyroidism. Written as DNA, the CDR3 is TGTGCCATCAGTGGAGGGACAGGGGTCGATTCACCCCTCCACTTT. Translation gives CAISGGTGVDSPLHF.